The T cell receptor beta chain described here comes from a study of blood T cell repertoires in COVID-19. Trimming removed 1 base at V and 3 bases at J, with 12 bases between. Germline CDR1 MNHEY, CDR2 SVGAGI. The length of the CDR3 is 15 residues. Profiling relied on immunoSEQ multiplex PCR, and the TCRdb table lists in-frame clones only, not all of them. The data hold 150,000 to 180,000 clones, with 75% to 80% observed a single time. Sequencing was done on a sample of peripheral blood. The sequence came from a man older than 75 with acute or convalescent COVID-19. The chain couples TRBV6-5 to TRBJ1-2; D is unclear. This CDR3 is CASSYFVQPYYGYTF. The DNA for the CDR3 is TGTGCCAGCAGTTACTTCGTACAGCCTTACTATGGCTACACCTTC.